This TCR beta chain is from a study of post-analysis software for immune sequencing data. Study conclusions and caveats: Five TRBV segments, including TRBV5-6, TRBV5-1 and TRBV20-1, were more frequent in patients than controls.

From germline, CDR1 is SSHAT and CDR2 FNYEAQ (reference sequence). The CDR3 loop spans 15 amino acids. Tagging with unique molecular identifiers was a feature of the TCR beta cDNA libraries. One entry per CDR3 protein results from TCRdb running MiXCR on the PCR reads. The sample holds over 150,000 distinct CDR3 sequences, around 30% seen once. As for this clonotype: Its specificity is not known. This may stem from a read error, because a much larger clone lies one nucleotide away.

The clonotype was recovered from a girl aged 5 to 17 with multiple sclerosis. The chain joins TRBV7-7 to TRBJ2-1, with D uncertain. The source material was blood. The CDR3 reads CASSLELSSYNKQFF. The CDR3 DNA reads TGTGCCAGCAGCTTAGAACTGAGCTCCTACAATAAGCAGTTCTTC.